This TCR beta chain was identified in a study of response to subunit inactivated influenza vaccine. TCRdb called the RT-PCR reads again in MiXCR, with one record for every CDR3 protein. The sample lists fewer than 550,000 distinct CDR3 sequences, roughly 23% occurring once. In the case of this clonotype: The antigen is not known.

This CDR3 has 14 residues. Looked up from germline, CDR1 is SEHNR and CDR2 is FQNEAQ (reference sequence). The V end was cut by 6 bases, the J end by 0 bases, with 6 bases between. Overall study results and limits: Authors suggested each seasonal flu vaccination may recruit only limited numbers of new T cells.

The sequence came from a middle-aged man who received an inactivated influenza vaccine. The material was CD4+ T cells sorted from PBMCs, obtained about 5 days after vaccination. The chain carries TRBV7-9 and TRBJ2-6; no firm D call. The CDR3 spells CASRQDSGANVLTF. CDR3 bases: TGTGCCAGCAGGCAGGACTCTGGGGCCAACGTCCTGACTTTC.